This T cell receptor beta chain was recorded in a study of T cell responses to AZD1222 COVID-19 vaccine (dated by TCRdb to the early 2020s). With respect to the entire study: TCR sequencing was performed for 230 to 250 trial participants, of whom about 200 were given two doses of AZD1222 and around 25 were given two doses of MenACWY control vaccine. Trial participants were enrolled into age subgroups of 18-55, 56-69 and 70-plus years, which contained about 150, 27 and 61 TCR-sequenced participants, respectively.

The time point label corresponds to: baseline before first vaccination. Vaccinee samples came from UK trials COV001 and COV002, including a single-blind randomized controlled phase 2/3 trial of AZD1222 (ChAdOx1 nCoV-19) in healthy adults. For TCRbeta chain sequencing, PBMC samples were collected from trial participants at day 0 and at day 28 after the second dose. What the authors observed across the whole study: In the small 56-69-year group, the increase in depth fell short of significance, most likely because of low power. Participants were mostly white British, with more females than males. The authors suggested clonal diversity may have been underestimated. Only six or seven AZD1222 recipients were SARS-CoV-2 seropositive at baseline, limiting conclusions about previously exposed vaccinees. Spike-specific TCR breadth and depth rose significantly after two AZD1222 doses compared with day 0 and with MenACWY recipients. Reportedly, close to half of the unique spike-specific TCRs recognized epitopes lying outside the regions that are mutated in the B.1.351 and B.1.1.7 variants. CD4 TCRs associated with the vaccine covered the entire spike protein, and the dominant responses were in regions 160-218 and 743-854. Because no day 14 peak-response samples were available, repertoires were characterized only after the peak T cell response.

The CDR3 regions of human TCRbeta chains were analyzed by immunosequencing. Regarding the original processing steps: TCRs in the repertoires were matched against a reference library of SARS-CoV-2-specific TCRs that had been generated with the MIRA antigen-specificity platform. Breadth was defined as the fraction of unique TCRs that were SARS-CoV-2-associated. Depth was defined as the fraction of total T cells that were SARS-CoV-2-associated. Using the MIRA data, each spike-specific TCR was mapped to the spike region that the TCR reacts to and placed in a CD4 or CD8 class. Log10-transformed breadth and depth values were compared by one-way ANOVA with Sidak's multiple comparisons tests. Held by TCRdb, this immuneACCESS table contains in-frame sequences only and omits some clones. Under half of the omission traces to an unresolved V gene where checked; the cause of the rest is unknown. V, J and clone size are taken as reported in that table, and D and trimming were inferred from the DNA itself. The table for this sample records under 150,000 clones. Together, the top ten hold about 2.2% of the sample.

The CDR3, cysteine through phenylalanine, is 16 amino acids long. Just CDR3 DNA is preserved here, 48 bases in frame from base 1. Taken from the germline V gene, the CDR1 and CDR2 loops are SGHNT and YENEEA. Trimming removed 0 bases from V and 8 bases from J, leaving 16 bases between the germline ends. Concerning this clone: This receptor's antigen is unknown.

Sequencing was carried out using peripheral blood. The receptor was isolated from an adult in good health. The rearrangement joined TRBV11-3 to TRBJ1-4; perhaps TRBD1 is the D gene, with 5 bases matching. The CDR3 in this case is CASSLDQVAGSEKLFF. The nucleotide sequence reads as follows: TGTGCCAGCAGCTTAGATCAAGTGGCAGGGAGCGAAAAACTGTTTTTT. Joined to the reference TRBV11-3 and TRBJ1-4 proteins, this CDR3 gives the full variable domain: EAGVVQSPRYKIIEKKQPVAFWCNPISGHNTLYWYLQNLGQGPELLIRYENEEAVDDSQLPKDRFSAERLKGVDSTLKIQPAELGDSAVYLCASSLDQVAGSEKLFFGSGTQLSVL.